Presented here are 18 T cell receptor beta chains from one specimen sequenced in a study of beta chain features in type 1 diabetes. TCRB transcripts that were expressed got sequenced, as all of the isolated RNA had been reverse transcribed. The protocol was immunoSEQ multiplex PCR, while the TCRdb copy is restricted to in-frame clones and leaves out a portion. The sample carries 250,000 to 300,000 clones, 20% to 25% recorded once. Study-level results: Moderate yet significant TCRB CDR3 shortening was seen in Type 1 diabetes patients in all four CD4+ subsets.

Their antigens remain unidentified. The material sequenced was naive CD4+ T cells from blood. The source is a woman in her 30s with type 1 diabetes.

The J gene is TRBJ2-7, the V gene TRBV11-2; 9 bases line up with TRBD2. Germline CDR1 is SGHAT and CDR2 is FQNNGV. Trimming took 4 bases from V and 2 from J; bases not matched to a gene: 6. The CDR3 is 15 amino acids. CDR3 in amino acids: CASSSPTSGTYEQYF. Here the CDR3 DNA reads TGTGCCAGCAGCTCACCGACTAGCGGAACCTACGAGCAGTACTTC.

CDR3 DNA sequence: TGTGCCAGCAGTGTTCTATCGGGGATGAACACCGGGGAGCTGTTTTTT. The encoded protein is CASSVLSGMNTGELFF. This chain joins TRBV2 and TRBJ2-2; D is perhaps TRBD2 (5 bases). CDR1 is SNHLY, CDR2 FYNNEI, per germline. V lost 4 bases and J lost 1, with 13 bases in between. This CDR3 contains 16 residues.

The rearrangement uses TRBV30 and TRBJ2-7; TRBD2 matches 8 bases. CDR3 length equals 12 residues. Unmatched junction bases numbered 2, after V lost 1 base and J lost 6 bases. Germline CDR1 reads GTSNPN; CDR2 reads SVGIG (reference sequence). This chain's CDR3 is CAWSGSGTEQYF. DNA of the CDR3: TGTGCCTGGAGTGGTAGCGGGACCGAGCAGTACTTC.

The V and J genes are TRBV7-3 and TRBJ2-1; 10 nucleotides line up with TRBD2. The CDR3 covers 15 residues. J was trimmed by 2 bases and V by 3 bases; bases with no gene match: 1. Germline CDR1 is SGHTA and CDR2 is FQGTGA. The chain's CDR3 is CASSFTSGTYNEQFF. In DNA form, the CDR3 reads TGTGCCAGCAGCTTCACTAGCGGGACCTACAATGAGCAGTTCTTC.

With respect to this clone: A junction end diverges from the germline sequence, so it may reflect a read error. The chain combines TRBV6-5 with TRBJ2-3; D remains ambiguous. Germline loops: CDR1 MNHEY, CDR2 SVGAGI. This CDR3 has 14 amino acids. The CDR3 sequence: CAISPVVGTDTQYF. The CDR3 DNA reads TGTGCCATCAGTCCAGTTGTCGGCACAGATACGCAGTATTTT.

This chain uses TRBV18 with TRBJ1-5, with 8 positions matching TRBD1. This CDR3 has 13 amino acids. Germline CDR1 and CDR2: KGHSH and LQKENI. Trimming removed 3 bases from V and 8 bases from J; junction bases left unmatched: 3. The CDR3: CASSPQTGEPQHF. In DNA, the CDR3 is TGTGCCAGCTCACCCCAGACAGGGGAGCCCCAGCATTTT. Supplemented by reference TRBV18 and TRBJ1-5, the full variable domain reads NAGVMQNPRHLVRRRGQEARLRCSPMKGHSHVYWYRQLPEEGLKFMVYLQKENIIDESGMPKERFSAEFPKEGPSILRIQQVVRGDSAAYFCASSPQTGEPQHFGDGTRLSIL.

There are a few counts of this clone. This rearrangement joins TRBV15 to TRBJ2-7; D remains unclear. This CDR3 is built from 13 residues. V was cut by 0 bases and J by 6 bases, with 9 bases left in between. CDR1 and CDR2 (germline): LNHNV, YYDKDF (reference sequence). This chain's CDR3 is CATSRDYTSEQYF. In DNA form, the CDR3 reads TGTGCCACCAGCAGAGATTACACCTCCGAGCAGTACTTC.

This chain joins TRBV5-1 and TRBJ2-7, with a possible D match to TRBD1 (6 bases). This CDR3 region has 15 residues. V lost 4 bases to trimming and J lost 5 bases, with 19 bases between them. Germline loops: CDR1 SGHRS, CDR2 YFSETQ. DNA for the CDR3: TGCGCCAGCAGCCGGGACACCCAAGTTGAGAACGAGCAGTACTTC. Translating it yields CASSRDTQVENEQYF.

The CDR3 is CASRAPPVGYGYTF. In nucleotides, the CDR3 is TGTGCCAGCAGAGCTCCCCCCGTTGGCTATGGCTACACCTTC. The chain uses TRBV2 and TRBJ1-2; no definite D call. Germline loops: CDR1 SNHLY, CDR2 FYNNEI. V was shortened by 6 bases and J by 4 bases, with 15 bases between the two germline ends. There are 14 residues in the CDR3.

There are a few counts of this clone. This chain connects TRBV7-2 to TRBJ1-1; D is ambiguous. V lost 5 bases to trimming and J lost 1 base, with 8 bases between them. CDR1 and CDR2 from the germline V gene are SGHTA and FQGNSA. The CDR3 spans 13 residues. Here the CDR3 DNA reads TGTGCCAGCAGCCCCTACCAGAACACTGAAGCTTTCTTT. Protein product: CASSPYQNTEAFF. Combining the CDR3 with reference TRBV7-2 and TRBJ1-1 gives the whole variable domain GAGVSQSPSNKVTEKGKDVELRCDPISGHTALYWYRQSLGQGLEFLIYFQGNSAPDKSGLPSDRFSAERTGGSVSTLTIQRTQQEDSAVYLCASSPYQNTEAFFGQGTRLTVV.

In its sample, this clone was seen a few times. In DNA, the CDR3 is TGTGCCAGCAGTGAAGCTTACTACTACGAGCAGTACTTC. Protein product: CASSEAYYYEQYF. J is TRBJ2-7 and V is TRBV2, with D unclear. The CDR3 totals 13 residues. The ends were cut back, 0 bases at V and 3 bases at J, with 6 bases in the middle. The germline V gene encodes CDR1 SNHLY and CDR2 FYNNEI.

There are a few counts of this clone. V and J are TRBV29-1 and TRBJ2-5; D might be TRBD1 (5 bases). Trimming shortened V by 7 bases and J by 4 bases, and 13 bases separated the two germline ends. Germline-derived CDR1 and CDR2 are SQVTM and ANQGSEA. This CDR3 region has 12 residues. The chain's CDR3 is CSAGVRGETQYF. The CDR3, as DNA: TGCAGCGCCGGCGTTAGGGGAGAGACCCAGTACTTC.

This chain links TRBV18 with TRBJ2-7; 7 nucleotides line up with TRBD2. The CDR3 runs to 15 residues. V dropped 5 bases and J dropped 2; count of bases not matched to a gene: 9. Germline loops: CDR1 KGHSH, CDR2 LQKENI. CDR3: CASSVASGGAYEQYF. The CDR3 DNA reads TGTGCCAGCTCAGTGGCTAGCGGAGGGGCCTACGAGCAGTACTTC.

As for this clone: Other DNA variants within this sample encode the same CDR3. This sequence joins TRBV29-1 and TRBJ2-7; TRBD1 agrees at 10 bases. The trim removed 7 bases at V and 1 base at J, leaving 4 bases unmatched. The CDR3 consists of 13 residues. Germline CDR1 is SQVTM and CDR2 is ANQGSEA. The CDR3 coding sequence is TGCAGCGCCCAGGGACAGGGGTCCTACGAGCAGTACTTC. Protein product: CSAQGQGSYEQYF.

This clone has just a few counts. The V call is TRBV4-1, the J call TRBJ2-3; tentative D call: TRBD2 (5 bases). This CDR3 comprises 15 residues. Germline V CDR1 and CDR2: MGHRA, YSYEKL. V was shortened by 1 base and J by 2 bases, with 10 bases between the two germline ends. Written as DNA, the CDR3 is TGCGCCAGCAGCCAAGTTGGACTGTCCACAGATACGCAGTATTTT. It translates to CASSQVGLSTDTQYF.

The V gene is TRBV7-3, the J gene TRBJ2-3, with D perhaps matching TRBD2 (6 bases). In germline, CDR1 is SGHTA, CDR2 FQGTGA. CDR3 length equals 14 residues. Trimming pared 5 bases from V and 5 bases from J, leaving 14 bases between. CDR3 in DNA: TGTGCCAGCAGCCCCGGGACTCATGGAGATACGCAGTATTTT. Residues: CASSPGTHGDTQYF.

This clone turned up a few times. The V gene is TRBV5-6, the J gene TRBJ2-7; TRBD2 aligns across 8 bases. Germline V gene data show CDR1 as SGHDT and CDR2 as YYEEEE. This CDR3 region has 15 residues. J lost 2 bases, V lost 0 bases, and 4 bases had no gene match. The CDR3 spells CASSLVGRAAYEQYF. CDR3 DNA sequence: TGTGCCAGCAGCTTGGTCGGGAGGGCCGCCTACGAGCAGTACTTC.

The chain combines TRBV4-1 with TRBJ2-3; no reliable D call. The CDR3 is made up of 13 amino acids. Trimming took off 4 bases at V and 4 bases at J, with 9 bases between the two ends. Germline values: CDR1 MGHRA, CDR2 YSYEKL. The CDR3 loop is CASSPLPADTQYF. The CDR3 DNA reads as TGCGCCAGCAGCCCGCTCCCGGCAGATACGCAGTATTTT.